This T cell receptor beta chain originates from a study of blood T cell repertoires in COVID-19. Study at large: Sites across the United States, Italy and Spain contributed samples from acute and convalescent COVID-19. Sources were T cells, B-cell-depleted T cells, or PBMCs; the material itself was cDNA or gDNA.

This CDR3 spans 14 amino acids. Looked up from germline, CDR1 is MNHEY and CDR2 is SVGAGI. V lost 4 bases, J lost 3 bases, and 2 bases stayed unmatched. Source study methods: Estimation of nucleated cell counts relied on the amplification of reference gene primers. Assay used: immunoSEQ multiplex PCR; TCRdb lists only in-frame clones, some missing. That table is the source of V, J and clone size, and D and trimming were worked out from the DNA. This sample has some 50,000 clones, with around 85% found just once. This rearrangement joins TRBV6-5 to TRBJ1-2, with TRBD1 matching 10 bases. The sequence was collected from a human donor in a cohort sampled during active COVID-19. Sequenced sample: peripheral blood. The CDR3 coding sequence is TGTGCCAGCAGTTCGGGACAGGGGTACTATGGCTACACCTTC. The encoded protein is CASSSGQGYYGYTF.